A selection of T cell receptor beta chains follows, all from one sample in a study of stem cell transplantation in POMP-related autoinflammatory disease. Measured with immunoSEQ multiplex PCR; TCRdb has only the in-frame clones, and not every one. There are some 33,000 clones in the sample; almost 90% occur only once, and 0.72% lies in the top ten. Sequencing was performed on CD4+ T cells from PBMCs, taken before stem cell transplantation. The receptor source for this set is a human donor with POMP-related autoinflammation and immune dysregulation (PRAID). Each CDR3 is given with its conserved first and last residue. Each record gives: clone size, J gene, D gene, CDR3 length, V gene, CDR3 DNA, CDR3 protein. The D gene is left open where the match is weak. Where a row states a size, it is once, few, many or the class of an expanded clone; other rows omit it.

abundance: NA
j_gene: TRBJ2-6
d_gene: NA
len: 17
v_gene: TRBV5-4
CDR3nt: TGTGCCAGCAGCCCCCCGCACGCCCTCTCTGGGGCCAACGTCCTGACTTTC
CDR3aa: CASSPPHALSGANVLTF

abundance: once
j_gene: TRBJ1-1
d_gene: NA
len: 13
v_gene: TRBV7-9
CDR3nt: TGTGCCAGCAGCCCTTTCCAGAACACTGAAGCTTTCTTT
CDR3aa: CASSPFQNTEAFF

abundance: NA
j_gene: TRBJ2-2
d_gene: NA
len: 14
v_gene: TRBV6-6
CDR3nt: TGTGCCAGCAGTTACGAATACAACACCGGGGAGCTGTTTTTT
CDR3aa: CASSYEYNTGELFF

abundance: NA
j_gene: TRBJ1-4
d_gene: NA
len: 14
v_gene: TRBV2
CDR3nt: TGTGCCAGCAGCGGGACGGCCCGAGGGGAAAAACTGTTTTTT
CDR3aa: CASSGTARGEKLFF

abundance: NA
j_gene: TRBJ2-3
d_gene: TRBD2
len: 16
v_gene: TRBV5-4
CDR3nt: TGTGCCAGCAGCATCCCTAGCGGGGGGGGCACAGATACGCAGTATTTT
CDR3aa: CASSIPSGGGTDTQYF

abundance: NA
j_gene: TRBJ1-1
d_gene: NA
len: 10
v_gene: TRBV6-5
CDR3nt: TGTGCCAGCAGTTATCGCTATTACTACTTT
CDR3aa: CASSYRYYYF

abundance: NA
j_gene: TRBJ1-5
d_gene: NA
len: 14
v_gene: TRBV5-1
CDR3nt: TGCGCCAGCAGCTTGGAGGGTTACAATCAGCCCCAGCATTTT
CDR3aa: CASSLEGYNQPQHF

abundance: NA
j_gene: TRBJ1-1
d_gene: NA
len: 15
v_gene: TRBV6-1
CDR3nt: TGTGCCAGCAGTTTTACGGACAGACGCGGCACTGAAGCTTTCTTT
CDR3aa: CASSFTDRRGTEAFF

abundance: NA
j_gene: TRBJ2-5
d_gene: TRBD1
len: 15
v_gene: TRBV5-4
CDR3nt: TGTGCCAGCAGCCCACGACAGGGGGCAGGGGAGACCCAGTACTTC
CDR3aa: CASSPRQGAGETQYF

abundance: NA
j_gene: TRBJ2-1
d_gene: TRBD2
len: 14
v_gene: TRBV5-6
CDR3nt: TGTGCCAGCCTCCCGGGACTAGCGGGAAATGAGCAGTTCTTC
CDR3aa: CASLPGLAGNEQFF

abundance: NA
j_gene: TRBJ1-2
d_gene: TRBD1
len: 14
v_gene: TRBV27
CDR3nt: TGTGCCAGCAGTGTAGGACAGGGCTACTATGGCTACACCTTC
CDR3aa: CASSVGQGYYGYTF

abundance: NA
j_gene: TRBJ2-2
d_gene: TRBD2
len: 16
v_gene: TRBV5-4
CDR3nt: TGTGCCAGCAGCTTGGATCGGGAGGGGGACACCGGGGAGCTGTTTTTT
CDR3aa: CASSLDREGDTGELFF

abundance: NA
j_gene: TRBJ2-3
d_gene: NA
len: 17
v_gene: TRBV5-4
CDR3nt: TGTGCCAGCAGCTTGTACCGCAGCGGCGTATCCACAGATACGCAGTATTTT
CDR3aa: CASSLYRSGVSTDTQYF

abundance: NA
j_gene: TRBJ2-7
d_gene: NA
len: 14
v_gene: TRBV28
CDR3nt: TGTGCCAGCAGTTTAACTGGACGGGTTGACGAGCAGTACTTC
CDR3aa: CASSLTGRVDEQYF

abundance: NA
j_gene: TRBJ1-1
d_gene: NA
len: 15
v_gene: TRBV6-5
CDR3nt: TGTGCCAGCAGTTACTCGGGGACTCAGAACACTGAAGCTTTCTTT
CDR3aa: CASSYSGTQNTEAFF

abundance: NA
j_gene: TRBJ1-1
d_gene: NA
len: 14
v_gene: TRBV6-1
CDR3nt: TGTGCCAGCAGTGAATATCCCACCCACACTGAAGCTTTCTTT
CDR3aa: CASSEYPTHTEAFF

abundance: NA
j_gene: TRBJ2-2
d_gene: NA
len: 18
v_gene: TRBV7-9
CDR3nt: TGTGCCAGCAGCCGGATCCAGGGAGATGTCCGGGACCCCGGGGAGCTGTTTTTT
CDR3aa: CASSRIQGDVRDPGELFF

abundance: once
j_gene: TRBJ2-5
d_gene: NA
len: 17
v_gene: TRBV7-2
CDR3nt: TGTGCCAGCAGCTTGCGGGGCAGAGGGGGGGGCCAAGAGACCCAGTACTTC
CDR3aa: CASSLRGRGGGQETQYF

abundance: NA
j_gene: TRBJ2-3
d_gene: NA
len: 14
v_gene: TRBV19
CDR3nt: TGTGCCAGTAGTATTAGGTTCCGCACAGATACGCAGTATTTT
CDR3aa: CASSIRFRTDTQYF

abundance: NA
j_gene: TRBJ2-2
d_gene: NA
len: 13
v_gene: TRBV5-6
CDR3nt: TGTGCCAGCAGCTTGGAGGAGTTCGGGGAGCTGTTTTTT
CDR3aa: CASSLEEFGELFF

abundance: NA
j_gene: TRBJ2-7
d_gene: TRBD2
len: 15
v_gene: TRBV2
CDR3nt: TGTGCCAGCAGTGAGTCCCGGGGGGGGCCCTACGAGCAGTACTTC
CDR3aa: CASSESRGGPYEQYF

abundance: NA
j_gene: TRBJ2-7
d_gene: TRBD1
len: 14
v_gene: TRBV5-1
CDR3nt: TGCGCCAGCAGCGCCCGGGACAGAGGGCTCGAGCAGTACTTC
CDR3aa: CASSARDRGLEQYF

abundance: NA
j_gene: TRBJ1-1
d_gene: NA
len: 13
v_gene: TRBV6-5
CDR3nt: TGTGCCAGCAGTTCGAGGTCGAACACTGAAGCTTTCTTT
CDR3aa: CASSSRSNTEAFF

abundance: once
j_gene: TRBJ2-2
d_gene: TRBD2
len: 17
v_gene: TRBV12-5
CDR3nt: TGTGCTAGTGGTTTGCCCGGGGGGGGCGACGGCACCGGGGAGCTGTTTTTT
CDR3aa: CASGLPGGGDGTGELFF

abundance: NA
j_gene: TRBJ1-1
d_gene: TRBD1
len: 15
v_gene: TRBV5-4
CDR3nt: TGTGCCAGCAGCCCCCGGACAGGGATGAACACTGAAGCTTTCTTT
CDR3aa: CASSPRTGMNTEAFF

abundance: NA
j_gene: TRBJ1-3
d_gene: NA
len: 15
v_gene: TRBV9
CDR3nt: TGTGCCAGCAGCGCCGACAGAGGCTCTGGAAACACCATATATTTT
CDR3aa: CASSADRGSGNTIYF

abundance: NA
j_gene: TRBJ1-1
d_gene: NA
len: 15
v_gene: TRBV6-5
CDR3nt: TGTGCCAGCAGCCATCGACGAGGATCGGACACTGAAGCTTTCTTT
CDR3aa: CASSHRRGSDTEAFF

abundance: NA
j_gene: TRBJ2-7
d_gene: TRBD1
len: 15
v_gene: TRBV6-5
CDR3nt: TGTGCCAGCAGTAACCGGGACAGGGTCTCCTACGAGCAGTACTTC
CDR3aa: CASSNRDRVSYEQYF

abundance: NA
j_gene: TRBJ1-1
d_gene: NA
len: 17
v_gene: TRBV7-8
CDR3nt: TGTGCCAGCAGCCCCGCCCCGGGACGCCCACTGAACACTGAAGCTTTCTTT
CDR3aa: CASSPAPGRPLNTEAFF

abundance: NA
j_gene: TRBJ1-6
d_gene: NA
len: 13
v_gene: TRBV27
CDR3nt: TGTGCCAGCAGATTCGGGCTGAATTCACCCCTCCACTTT
CDR3aa: CASRFGLNSPLHF

abundance: NA
j_gene: TRBJ2-5
d_gene: TRBD2
len: 16
v_gene: TRBV5-1
CDR3nt: TGCGCCAGCAGCTTGGCTAGCGGGGTTTTCCAAGAGACCCAGTACTTC
CDR3aa: CASSLASGVFQETQYF

abundance: NA
j_gene: TRBJ2-2
d_gene: NA
len: 14
v_gene: TRBV18
CDR3nt: TGTGCCAGCTCACCACGTGGGGACACCGGGGAGCTGTTTTTT
CDR3aa: CASSPRGDTGELFF

abundance: few
j_gene: TRBJ1-2
d_gene: NA
len: 15
v_gene: TRBV5-1
CDR3nt: TGCGCCAGCAGCTTGGAACGAGGGAGGAACTATGGCTACACCTTC
CDR3aa: CASSLERGRNYGYTF

abundance: NA
j_gene: TRBJ1-5
d_gene: TRBD1
len: 13
v_gene: TRBV6-5
CDR3nt: TGTGCCAGCAGGACAGGGGAAAATCAGCCCCAGCATTTT
CDR3aa: CASRTGENQPQHF

abundance: NA
j_gene: TRBJ2-3
d_gene: TRBD2
len: 11
v_gene: TRBV28
CDR3nt: TGTGCCAGCATGGCGGGAGGTACGCAGTATTTT
CDR3aa: CASMAGGTQYF

abundance: NA
j_gene: TRBJ2-5
d_gene: NA
len: 14
v_gene: TRBV25-1
CDR3nt: TGTGCCAGCAGTGAATGGGTCCTAGGAGAGACCCAGTACTTC
CDR3aa: CASSEWVLGETQYF

abundance: NA
j_gene: TRBJ1-1
d_gene: NA
len: 17
v_gene: TRBV11-2
CDR3nt: TGTGCCAGCAGCTTAGATCGGGTGGGCAGGGCGAACACTGAAGCTTTCTTT
CDR3aa: CASSLDRVGRANTEAFF

abundance: NA
j_gene: TRBJ2-7
d_gene: NA
len: 15
v_gene: TRBV4-1
CDR3nt: TGCGCCAGCAGCCAAGGATCGGCGGGCCCCTACGAGCAGTACTTC
CDR3aa: CASSQGSAGPYEQYF

abundance: NA
j_gene: TRBJ1-2
d_gene: TRBD1
len: 14
v_gene: TRBV5-5
CDR3nt: TGTGCCAGCGGCGGGACAGGGGGTAACTATGGCTACACCTTC
CDR3aa: CASGGTGGNYGYTF

abundance: NA
j_gene: TRBJ2-5
d_gene: NA
len: 15
v_gene: TRBV21-1
CDR3nt: TGTGCCAGCAGCAAACTAGCGGGCCTTCAAGAGACCCAGTACTTC
CDR3aa: CASSKLAGLQETQYF

abundance: once
j_gene: TRBJ1-4
d_gene: NA
len: 12
v_gene: TRBV19
CDR3nt: TGTGCCAGTAGTATGCTGGGAGAAAAACTGTTTTTT
CDR3aa: CASSMLGEKLFF

abundance: NA
j_gene: TRBJ1-1
d_gene: NA
len: 15
v_gene: TRBV6-1
CDR3nt: TGTGCCAGCAGTGAATCGGGCGGGTTTAACACTGAAGCTTTCTTT
CDR3aa: CASSESGGFNTEAFF

abundance: NA
j_gene: TRBJ2-3
d_gene: TRBD2
len: 14
v_gene: TRBV5-4
CDR3nt: TGTGCCAGCAGCTTGGCCAGTAGGGGACTAGAGCAGTATTTT
CDR3aa: CASSLASRGLEQYF

abundance: once
j_gene: TRBJ1-4
d_gene: NA
len: 13
v_gene: TRBV7-2
CDR3nt: TGTGCCAGCAGCTTTAAGCCTACCGAAAAACTGTTTTTT
CDR3aa: CASSFKPTEKLFF

abundance: NA
j_gene: TRBJ1-5
d_gene: NA
len: 16
v_gene: TRBV6-1
CDR3nt: TGTGCCAGCAGTGTGGGAGGAGGGTTTAGCAATCAGCCCCAGCATTTT
CDR3aa: CASSVGGGFSNQPQHF

abundance: few
j_gene: TRBJ1-5
d_gene: NA
len: 13
v_gene: TRBV4-1
CDR3nt: TGCGCCAGCAGCCAAGATCCGAATCAGCCCCAGCATTTT
CDR3aa: CASSQDPNQPQHF

abundance: NA
j_gene: TRBJ1-1
d_gene: NA
len: 14
v_gene: TRBV27
CDR3nt: TGTGCCAGCATATCCCAAGGTGCGAACACTGAAGCTTTCTTT
CDR3aa: CASISQGANTEAFF

abundance: NA
j_gene: TRBJ2-3
d_gene: TRBD1
len: 18
v_gene: TRBV5-1
CDR3nt: TGCGCCAGCAGCTTGGGACAGGGCCTGAGGTCGATCACAGATACGCAGTATTTT
CDR3aa: CASSLGQGLRSITDTQYF

abundance: few
j_gene: TRBJ1-5
d_gene: NA
len: 11
v_gene: TRBV7-6
CDR3nt: TGTGCCAGCAGCTCGGGAGGGCCCCAGCATTTT
CDR3aa: CASSSGGPQHF

abundance: NA
j_gene: TRBJ1-3
d_gene: NA
len: 15
v_gene: TRBV7-9
CDR3nt: TGTGCCAGCAGCTTAGGCGCGTCTGGGGGAAACACCATATATTTT
CDR3aa: CASSLGASGGNTIYF

abundance: NA
j_gene: TRBJ1-4
d_gene: NA
len: 14
v_gene: TRBV30
CDR3nt: TGTGCCTGGAGTAATTGGGGGAGGAGTGAAAAACTGTTTTTT
CDR3aa: CAWSNWGRSEKLFF

abundance: NA
j_gene: TRBJ1-1
d_gene: NA
len: 15
v_gene: TRBV14
CDR3nt: TGTGCCAGCAGCCAAGTTGGGTGGTCGGGGGTCGAAGCTTTCTTT
CDR3aa: CASSQVGWSGVEAFF

abundance: NA
j_gene: TRBJ2-4
d_gene: NA
len: 16
v_gene: TRBV28
CDR3nt: TGTGCCAGCAGTATACAGGGACGAGGGGCCAAAAACATTCAGTACTTC
CDR3aa: CASSIQGRGAKNIQYF

abundance: NA
j_gene: TRBJ2-5
d_gene: NA
len: 13
v_gene: TRBV7-3
CDR3nt: TGTGCCAGCAGCCTCGAGGATGGGGAGACCCAGTACTTC
CDR3aa: CASSLEDGETQYF

abundance: NA
j_gene: TRBJ2-1
d_gene: TRBD2
len: 16
v_gene: TRBV4-1
CDR3nt: TGCGCCAGCAGCCGCTATCTAGCGGGGGAAGTGCATGAGCAGTTCTTC
CDR3aa: CASSRYLAGEVHEQFF

abundance: NA
j_gene: TRBJ1-1
d_gene: NA
len: 16
v_gene: TRBV5-6
CDR3nt: TGTGCCAGCAGCCTTCTGCGGGGCAGGGCGAACACTGAAGCTTTCTTT
CDR3aa: CASSLLRGRANTEAFF

abundance: NA
j_gene: TRBJ2-1
d_gene: TRBD1
len: 14
v_gene: TRBV27
CDR3nt: TGTGCCAGCAGCCCGGACAGGACCTACAATGAGCAGTTCTTC
CDR3aa: CASSPDRTYNEQFF

abundance: once
j_gene: TRBJ1-5
d_gene: NA
len: 16
v_gene: TRBV15
CDR3nt: TGTGCCACCAGCAGAGAGGGTGGTGGAGACTATCAGCCCCAGCATTTT
CDR3aa: CATSREGGGDYQPQHF